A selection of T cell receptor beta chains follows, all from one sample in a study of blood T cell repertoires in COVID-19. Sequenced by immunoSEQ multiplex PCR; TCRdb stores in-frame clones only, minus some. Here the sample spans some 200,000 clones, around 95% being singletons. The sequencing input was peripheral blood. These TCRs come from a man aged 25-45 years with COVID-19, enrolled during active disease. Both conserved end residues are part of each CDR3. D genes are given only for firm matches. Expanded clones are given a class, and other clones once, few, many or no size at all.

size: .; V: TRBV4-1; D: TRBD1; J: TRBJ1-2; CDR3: CASSQPTGGRWGYTF; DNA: TGCGCCAGCAGCCAACCGACAGGGGGGAGATGGGGCTACACCTTC
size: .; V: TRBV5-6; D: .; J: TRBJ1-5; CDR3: CASSFGSNQPQHF; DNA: TGTGCCAGCAGCTTCGGTAGCAATCAGCCCCAGCATTTT
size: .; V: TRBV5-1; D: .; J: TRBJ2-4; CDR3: CASSTDSQNIQYF; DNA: TGCGCCAGCAGCACGGACAGCCAAAACATTCAGTACTTC
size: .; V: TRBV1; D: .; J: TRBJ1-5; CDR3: CTSSQTGQQPYQPQHF; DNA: TGCACCAGCAGCCAAACTGGACAACAACCTTACCAGCCCCAGCATTTT
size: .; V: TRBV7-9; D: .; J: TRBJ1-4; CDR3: CASSLFSGNEKLFF; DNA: TGTGCCAGCAGCTTATTTTCCGGTAATGAAAAACTGTTTTTT
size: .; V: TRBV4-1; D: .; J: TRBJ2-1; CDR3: CASSHPPKGTDEQFF; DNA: TGCGCCAGCAGCCACCCCCCCAAAGGCACAGATGAGCAGTTCTTC
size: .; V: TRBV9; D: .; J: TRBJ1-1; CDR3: CASSVGGEDTEAFF; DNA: TGTGCCAGCAGCGTAGGAGGGGAGGACACTGAAGCTTTCTTT
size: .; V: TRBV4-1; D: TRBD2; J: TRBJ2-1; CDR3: CASRRSGGAPNEQFF; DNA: TGCGCCAGCAGAAGGAGCGGGGGGGCCCCCAATGAGCAGTTCTTC
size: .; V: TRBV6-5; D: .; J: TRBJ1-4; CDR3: CASRTADSNEKLFF; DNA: TGTGCCAGCAGGACCGCGGACAGTAATGAAAAACTGTTTTTT
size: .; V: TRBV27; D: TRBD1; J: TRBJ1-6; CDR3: CASSLSMAGGNSPLHF; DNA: TGTGCCAGCAGTTTATCGATGGCAGGGGGCAATTCACCCCTCCACTTT
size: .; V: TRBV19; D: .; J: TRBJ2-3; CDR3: CASSIQLAPDTQYF; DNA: TGTGCCAGTAGTATTCAGCTAGCCCCAGATACGCAGTATTTT
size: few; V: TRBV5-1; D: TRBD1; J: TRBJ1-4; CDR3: CASSGAGTGGLEKLFF; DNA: TGCGCCAGCAGCGGAGCAGGAACAGGGGGATTGGAAAAACTGTTTTTT
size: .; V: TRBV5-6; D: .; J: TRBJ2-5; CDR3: CASSSNGGRQETQYF; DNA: TGTGCCAGCAGTTCAAACGGGGGGCGGCAAGAGACCCAGTACTTC
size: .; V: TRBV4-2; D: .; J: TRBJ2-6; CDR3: CASSQVAVSSSGANVLTF; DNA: TGTGCCAGCAGCCAAGTGGCGGTGAGTTCCTCTGGGGCCAACGTCCTGACTTTC
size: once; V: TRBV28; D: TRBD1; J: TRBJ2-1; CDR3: CASSDRDSKFF; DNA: TGTGCCAGCAGTGATCGGGACAGCAAGTTCTTC
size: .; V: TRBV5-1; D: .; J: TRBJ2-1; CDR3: CASSLAGGRYNEQFF; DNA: TGCGCCAGCAGCTTGGCCGGGGGGCGCTACAATGAGCAGTTCTTC
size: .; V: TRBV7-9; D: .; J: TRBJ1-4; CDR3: CASSLAAAGANEKLFF; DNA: TGTGCCAGCAGCTTAGCAGCGGCGGGTGCCAATGAAAAACTGTTTTTT
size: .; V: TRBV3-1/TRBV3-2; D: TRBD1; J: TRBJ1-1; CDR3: CASSPHGTGENTEAFF; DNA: TGTGCCAGCAGCCCCCACGGGACAGGGGAGAACACTGAAGCTTTCTTT
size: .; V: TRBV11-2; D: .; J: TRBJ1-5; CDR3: CASSLGEGQPQHF; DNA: TGTGCCAGCAGCTTAGGCGAGGGCCAGCCCCAGCATTTT
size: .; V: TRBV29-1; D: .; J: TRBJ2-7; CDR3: CSVIQGGEQYF; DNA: TGCAGCGTCATACAGGGGGGGGAGCAGTACTTC
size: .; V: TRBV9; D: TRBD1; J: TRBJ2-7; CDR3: CASSEGQGGPQAIYEQYF; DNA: TGTGCCAGCAGCGAGGGACAGGGGGGGCCCCAGGCCATCTACGAGCAGTACTTC
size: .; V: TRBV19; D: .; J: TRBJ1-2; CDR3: CASSISGVNYGYTF; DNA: TGTGCCAGTAGTATATCGGGGGTCAACTATGGCTACACCTTC
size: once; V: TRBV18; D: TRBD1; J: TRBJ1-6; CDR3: CASSPSRQGGIFNSPLHF; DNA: TGTGCCAGCTCACCCTCTCGACAGGGGGGGATCTTTAATTCACCCCTCCACTTT
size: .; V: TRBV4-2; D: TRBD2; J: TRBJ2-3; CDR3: CASSQGPSGGADTQYF; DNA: TGTGCCAGCAGCCAAGGTCCTAGCGGGGGAGCAGATACGCAGTATTTT
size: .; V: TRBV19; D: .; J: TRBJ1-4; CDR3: CASSRSGTRGEKLFF; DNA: TGTGCCAGTAGTCGCTCCGGGACCAGGGGCGAAAAACTGTTTTTT
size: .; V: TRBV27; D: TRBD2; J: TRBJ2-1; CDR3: CASSHTAGGAQEQFF; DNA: TGTGCCAGCAGCCATACTGCGGGGGGGGCTCAGGAGCAGTTCTTC
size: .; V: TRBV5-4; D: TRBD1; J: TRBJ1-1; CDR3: CALRDREVNTEAFF; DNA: TGTGCCCTCCGGGACAGGGAGGTGAACACTGAAGCTTTCTTT
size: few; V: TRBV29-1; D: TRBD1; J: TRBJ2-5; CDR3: CSVPTGTGGGKTQYF; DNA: TGCAGCGTCCCAACCGGGACAGGGGGTGGGAAGACCCAGTACTTC
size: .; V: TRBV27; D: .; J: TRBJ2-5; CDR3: CASGIWTQTAPETQYF; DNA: TGTGCCAGCGGGATATGGACACAAACGGCCCCTGAGACCCAGTACTTC
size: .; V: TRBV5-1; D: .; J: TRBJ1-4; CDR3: CASSLGLNEKLFF; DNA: TGCGCCAGCAGCTTGGGACTTAATGAAAAACTGTTTTTT
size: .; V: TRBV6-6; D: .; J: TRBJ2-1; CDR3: CASREDSARQFF; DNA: TGTGCCAGCAGGGAGGACAGTGCCAGACAGTTCTTC
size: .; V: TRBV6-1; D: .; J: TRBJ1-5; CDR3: CASSDTEYNQPQHF; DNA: TGTGCCAGCAGTGATACGGAGTACAATCAGCCCCAGCATTTT
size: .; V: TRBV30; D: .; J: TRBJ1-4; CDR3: CAWSVQGGEKLFF; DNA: TGTGCCTGGAGTGTACAGGGTGGAGAAAAACTGTTTTTT
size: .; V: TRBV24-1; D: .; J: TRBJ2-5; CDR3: CATSDSQGMGETQYF; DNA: TGTGCCACCAGTGATTCCCAGGGAATGGGAGAGACCCAGTACTTC